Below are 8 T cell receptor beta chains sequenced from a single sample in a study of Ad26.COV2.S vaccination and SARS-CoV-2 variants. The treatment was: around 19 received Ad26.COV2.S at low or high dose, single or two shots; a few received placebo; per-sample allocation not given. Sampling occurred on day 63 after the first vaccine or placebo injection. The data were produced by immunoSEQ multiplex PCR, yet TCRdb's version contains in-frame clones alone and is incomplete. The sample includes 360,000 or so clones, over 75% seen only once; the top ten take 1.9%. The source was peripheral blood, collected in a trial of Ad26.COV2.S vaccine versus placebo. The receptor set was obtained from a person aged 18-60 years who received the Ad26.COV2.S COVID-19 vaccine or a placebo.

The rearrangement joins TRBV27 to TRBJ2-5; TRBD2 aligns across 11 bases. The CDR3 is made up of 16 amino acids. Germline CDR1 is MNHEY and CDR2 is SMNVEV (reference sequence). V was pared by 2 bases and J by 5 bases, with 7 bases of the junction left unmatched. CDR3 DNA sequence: TGTGCCAGCAGTTTAACTCCGGGACTAGCGGCGGAGACCCAGTACTTC. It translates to CASSLTPGLAAETQYF.

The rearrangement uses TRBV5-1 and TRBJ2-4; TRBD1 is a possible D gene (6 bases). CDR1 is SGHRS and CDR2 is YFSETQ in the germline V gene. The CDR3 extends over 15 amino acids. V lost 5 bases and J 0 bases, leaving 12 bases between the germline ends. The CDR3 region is CASRPGTLAKNIQYF. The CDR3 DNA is TGCGCCAGCAGGCCCGGGACACTAGCCAAAAACATTCAGTACTTC.

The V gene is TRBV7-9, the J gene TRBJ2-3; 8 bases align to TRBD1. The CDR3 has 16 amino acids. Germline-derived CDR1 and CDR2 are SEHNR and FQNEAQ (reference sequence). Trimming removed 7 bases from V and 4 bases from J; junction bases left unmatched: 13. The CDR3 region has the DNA TGTGCCAGCACCCCGGGGAAGACAGGGGAGCCAGATACGCAGTATTTT. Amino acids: CASTPGKTGEPDTQYF. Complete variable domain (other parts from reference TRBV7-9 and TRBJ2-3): DTGVSQNPRHKITKRGQNVTFRCDPISEHNRLYWYRQTLGQGPEFLTYFQNEAQLEKSRLLSDRFSAERPKGSFSTLEIQRTEQGDSAMYLCASTPGKTGEPDTQYFGPGTRLTVL.

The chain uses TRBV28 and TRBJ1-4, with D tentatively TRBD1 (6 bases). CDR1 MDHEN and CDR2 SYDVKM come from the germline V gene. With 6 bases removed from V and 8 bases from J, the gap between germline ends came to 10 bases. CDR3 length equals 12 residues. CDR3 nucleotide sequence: TGTGCCAGCAGACTCAGGGGAGAAAAACTGTTTTTT. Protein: CASRLRGEKLFF.

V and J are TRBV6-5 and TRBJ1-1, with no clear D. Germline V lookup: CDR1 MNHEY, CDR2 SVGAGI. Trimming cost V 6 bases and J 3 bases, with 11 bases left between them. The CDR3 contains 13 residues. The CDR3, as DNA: TGTGCCAGCAGCCTCGAGGGCGACACTGAAGCTTTCTTT. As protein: CASSLEGDTEAFF.

In DNA, the CDR3 is TGCACCAGCTTTCGAGGCTACACCTTC. Translation gives CTSFRGYTF. This rearrangement joins TRBV1 to TRBJ1-2. TRBV1 is deemed a pseudogene. The CDR3 covers 9 residues.

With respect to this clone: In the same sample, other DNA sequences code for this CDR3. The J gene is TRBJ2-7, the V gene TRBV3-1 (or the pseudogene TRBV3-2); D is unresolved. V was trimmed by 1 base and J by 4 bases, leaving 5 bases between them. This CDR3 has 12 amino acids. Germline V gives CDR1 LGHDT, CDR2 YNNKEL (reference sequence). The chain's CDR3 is CASSQVGYEQYF. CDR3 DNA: TGTGCCAGCAGCCAAGTCGGGTACGAGCAGTACTTC.

CDR3 in DNA: TGTGCCACCAGCAGTAAATTGGGACAGGGGGAAGGTGAAGCTTTCTTT. This codes for CATSSKLGQGEGEAFF. The chain combines TRBV15 with TRBJ1-1; 11 bases are a match to TRBD1. V was clipped by 3 bases and J by 7 bases; unmatched bases: 10. Per the germline V gene, CDR1 is LNHNV and CDR2 is YYDKDF (reference sequence). The CDR3 is 16 amino acids. The variable domain in full, completed from reference TRBV15 and TRBJ1-1, reads DAMVIQNPRYQVTQFGKPVTLSCSQTLNHNVMYWYQQKSSQAPKLLFHYYDKDFNNEADTPDNFQSRRPNTSFCFLDIRSPGLGDTAMYLCATSSKLGQGEGEAFFGQGTRLTVV.